The present TCR beta chain was sequenced within a study of blood T cell repertoires in COVID-19. Study at large: Spain, Italy and the United States supplied samples that represented acute and convalescent COVID-19. PBMCs, B-cell-depleted T cells, or T cells provided the cDNA or gDNA that made up the material.

As handled by the study authors: Estimation of nucleated cell counts relied on the amplification of reference gene primers. Sequenced by immunoSEQ multiplex PCR; TCRdb stores in-frame clones only, minus some. The V and J calls and clone size are taken from that table; D and trimming were inferred from the DNA. Of 150,000 to 200,000 clones listed, roughly nine tenths were seen once; the top ten hold approximately 2.1%. Trimming cost V 3 bases and J 7 bases, with 13 bases left between them. Germline assignment: CDR1 SGHAT and CDR2 FQNNGV. CDR3 size: 14 residues. The TCR was taken from a man aged 18-30 years who had recovered from COVID-19. Sequenced: peripheral blood. V usage is TRBV11-2 and J usage is TRBJ1-3, with a weak D call TRBD1 (6 bases). CDR3 DNA sequence: TGTGCCAGCAGCTTCTTACAGGGACCGAACACCATATATTTT. This gives the protein CASSFLQGPNTIYF. The entire variable domain, with the rest obtained from reference TRBV11-2 and TRBJ1-3, is as follows: EAGVAQSPRYKIIEKRQSVAFWCNPISGHATLYWYQQILGQGPKLLIQFQNNGVVDDSQLPKDRFSAERLKGVDSTLKIQPAKLEDSAVYLCASSFLQGPNTIYFGEGSWLTVV.